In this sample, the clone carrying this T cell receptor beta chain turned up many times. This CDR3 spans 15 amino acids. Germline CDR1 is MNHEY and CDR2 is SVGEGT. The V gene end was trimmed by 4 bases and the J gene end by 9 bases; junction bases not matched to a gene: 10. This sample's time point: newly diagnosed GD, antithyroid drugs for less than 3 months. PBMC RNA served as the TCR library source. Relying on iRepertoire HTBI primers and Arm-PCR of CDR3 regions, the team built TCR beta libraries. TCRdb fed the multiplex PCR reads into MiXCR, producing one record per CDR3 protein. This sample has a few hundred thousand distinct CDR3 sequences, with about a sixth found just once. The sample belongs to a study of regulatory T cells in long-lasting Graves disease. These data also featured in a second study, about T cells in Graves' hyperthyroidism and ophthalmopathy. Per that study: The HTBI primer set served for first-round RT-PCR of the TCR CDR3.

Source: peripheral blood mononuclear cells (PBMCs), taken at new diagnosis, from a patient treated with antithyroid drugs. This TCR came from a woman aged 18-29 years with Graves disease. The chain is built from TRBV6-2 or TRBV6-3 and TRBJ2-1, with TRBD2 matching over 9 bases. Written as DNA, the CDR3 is TGTGCCAGCAGTTTCGGGGGACTAGCTGGTGCTGAGCAGTTCTTC. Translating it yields CASSFGGLAGAEQFF.